Below, 2 T cell receptor beta chains from the same sample are listed, as sequenced in a study of cytomegalovirus exposure and HLA in healthy donors (TCRdb year 2017). The library was produced with the immunoSEQ multiplex PCR assay. For the multiplex PCR, a mixture combining 60 forward primers for TCR Vbeta segments and 13 reverse primers for TCR Jbeta segments was used. TCRdb's version of the immuneACCESS table is confined to in-frame rearrangements and falls short of the full clone set. An unresolved V gene accounts for under half of the shortfall where checked; the remainder is of unknown origin. This sample gives 80,000 to 95,000 clones in total; 75% to 85% of them show up just once. Clones ranked in the top ten supply 1.9% of the sample. The source material was PBMCs. The receptors were sampled from a woman younger than 45 in good health and CMV-seronegative.

The CDR3 nucleotides are TGTGCCAGCAGTTTAGGGCTGTTTGGGTATGGCTACACCTTC. This translates into CASSLGLFGYGYTF. V is TRBV27 and J is TRBJ1-2; D remains unclear. V lost 2 bases and J 5 bases, leaving 12 bases between the germline ends. CDR1 and CDR2 from the germline V gene are MNHEY and SMNVEV (reference sequence). This CDR3 contains 14 residues.

The V and J genes are TRBV25-1 and TRBJ2-7; 12 bases are shared with TRBD2. V shed 2 bases and J 0 bases; nucleotides not matched to a gene: 5. Germline V lookup: CDR1 MGHDK, CDR2 SYGVNS. This CDR3 has 17 residues. CDR3 sequence: CASSEQGTSGLSYEQYF. In DNA, the CDR3 is TGTGCCAGCAGTGAACAAGGGACTAGCGGGCTCTCCTACGAGCAGTACTTC.